These T cell receptor beta chains were read from a single sample in a study of T cells in Graves' hyperthyroidism and ophthalmopathy. TCRdb recomputed calls from the multiplex PCR reads with MiXCR, one row per CDR3 protein. The top ten clones hold 15% to 20% of a sample with more than 550,000 distinct CDR3 sequences, around 20% of them seen once. The sample was blood. The receptors stem from a woman aged 45-65 years with Graves' hyperthyroidism that later progressed to Graves' ophthalmopathy. Each CDR3 is given without its conserved first and last residue. The D gene is left open where the match is weak.

D: -; V: TRBV2; CDR3: ASRLEGAHGYT
D: -; V: TRBV9; CDR3: ASSLSARWAATTEAF
D: -; V: TRBV11-2; CDR3: ASSLTGGYEQF
D: TRBD1; V: TRBV27; CDR3: ASSLAPTGLNQPQH
D: -; V: TRBV7-8; CDR3: ASEGQIGGELF
D: TRBD2; V: TRBV12-3/TRBV12-4; CDR3: ASSLIGGGAYEQY
D: -; V: TRBV9; CDR3: ASSASGGRYGEQY
D: TRBD1; V: TRBV15; CDR3: ATSLPGQGIWSYNEQF
D: TRBD2; V: TRBV5-4; CDR3: ASSLEGLAGGLAKNIQY
D: -; V: TRBV2; CDR3: ASSLAGRKVNEQF
D: -; V: TRBV2; CDR3: ATVPTVGLGGYT
D: TRBD2; V: TRBV7-9; CDR3: AVAGLAGAISTDTQY
D: TRBD2; V: TRBV27; CDR3: AGRKGLGYTGELF
D: -; V: TRBV18; CDR3: ASSPLTTGTINEKLF
D: -; V: TRBV7-9; CDR3: ASSPIQRNPTDTQY
D: -; V: TRBV12-3/TRBV12-4; CDR3: ASSFQANTEAF
D: -; V: TRBV19; CDR3: ASSNWESSYNEQF
D: TRBD2; V: TRBV9; CDR3: ASSGGLAGVTDTQY
D: -; V: TRBV6-1; CDR3: ASSPTGIGNTEAF
D: -; V: TRBV5-1; CDR3: ASSSNRQAGGTEAF
D: -; V: TRBV13; CDR3: ASSARHRGDYGYT
D: -; V: TRBV11-3; CDR3: ASIPVTYEQY
D: -; V: TRBV11-2; CDR3: ASSLDHNQPQH
D: -; V: TRBV6-5; CDR3: ASSYGRSADEQY
D: TRBD1; V: TRBV11-2; CDR3: ASSFGQGATMNTEAF
D: -; V: TRBV29-1; CDR3: SVEVRGRQQY
D: -; V: TRBV6-1; CDR3: ASSADLDTEAF
D: TRBD1; V: TRBV3-1; CDR3: ASSQDHLGQGWVTEAF
D: TRBD2; V: TRBV11-2; CDR3: ASSPAPRGETDTQY